One and the same sample provided the 23 T cell receptor beta chains below, sequenced in a study of OX40 agonist ivuxolimab in advanced cancers. Assay used: immunoSEQ multiplex PCR; TCRdb lists only in-frame clones, some missing. The table lists approximately 62,000 clones, roughly 88% of them singletons. The specimen was CD4+ or CD8+ T cells sorted from blood, collected in a trial of the OX40 agonist ivuxolimab. These receptors originate from an adult with an advanced solid tumor such as melanoma, head and neck, liver or kidney cancer.

In this sample, this clone is medium-sized. This chain joins TRBV4-3 and TRBJ2-1, with D possibly matching TRBD2 (6 bases). This CDR3 has 15 residues. V was trimmed by 0 bases and J by 6 bases, leaving 12 bases between them. The germline V gene encodes CDR1 LGHNA and CDR2 YSLEER. CDR3 sequence (DNA): TGCGCCAGCAGCCAAGAGGGGACTTCGATCAATGAGCAGTTCTTC. It yields the protein CASSQEGTSINEQFF.

J is TRBJ2-3 and V is TRBV7-2; D remains unclear. This CDR3 is 17 amino acids long. Germline lookup yields CDR1 SGHTA and CDR2 FQGNSA. Trimming shortened V by 1 base and J by 1 base, and 15 bases separated the two germline ends. The CDR3 DNA is TGTGCCAGCAGCTTAGATTCTATCTCCCTAGGCACAGATACGCAGTATTTT. Translation: CASSLDSISLGTDTQYF.

V is TRBV6-5 and J is TRBJ2-2; 11 nucleotides agree with TRBD2. Germline CDR1 MNHEY, CDR2 SVGAGI. This CDR3 region has 15 residues. V lost 2 bases, J lost 6 bases, and 2 bases stayed unmatched. CDR3 protein: CASSYILAGAGELFF. DNA for the CDR3: TGTGCCAGCAGTTACATACTAGCGGGAGCCGGGGAGCTGTTTTTT.

The CDR3 region is CASSEAVARLNQPQHF. Here the CDR3 DNA reads TGTGCCAGCAGTGAAGCGGTAGCCAGGCTCAATCAGCCCCAGCATTTT. This chain joins TRBV6-1 and TRBJ1-5; D unclear. The germline V gene encodes CDR1 MNHNS and CDR2 SASEGT. This CDR3 has 16 amino acids. The ends were cut back, 0 bases at V and 3 bases at J, with 12 bases in the middle.

The V and J genes are TRBV6-1 and TRBJ1-2; 9 bases are a match to TRBD1. V was clipped by 7 bases and J by 3 bases; unmatched bases: 6. Germline CDR1 and CDR2: MNHNS and SASEGT. The CDR3 has 14 residues. CDR3 sequence reads: CASIDRGAYYGYTF. The CDR3 DNA sequence: TGTGCCAGCATCGACAGGGGGGCATACTATGGCTACACCTTC.

V usage is TRBV7-9 and J usage is TRBJ1-4; TRBD1 is a possible D gene (5 bases). The germline V gene has CDR1 SEHNR and CDR2 FQNEAQ (reference sequence). This CDR3 is 14 amino acids long. V dropped 10 bases and J dropped 0 bases, with 12 bases sitting between them. This CDR3 is CATQGAATNEKLFF. The CDR3 coding sequence is TGTGCCACCCAGGGAGCGGCAACTAATGAAAAACTGTTTTTT.

J is TRBJ2-1 and V is TRBV7-9; D not certain. Germline-derived CDR1 and CDR2 are SEHNR and FQNEAQ (reference sequence). The CDR3 extends over 13 amino acids. V was clipped by 8 bases and J by 0 bases, with 8 bases between them. The chain's CDR3 is CASPRGSYNEQFF. The DNA of the CDR3 is TGTGCCAGCCCCCGCGGCTCCTACAATGAGCAGTTCTTC.

This chain joins TRBV5-1 and TRBJ1-1; the match to TRBD1 covers 9 bases. CDR1 is SGHRS and CDR2 is YFSETQ in the germline V gene. The CDR3 loop spans 15 amino acids. The ends lost 1 base at V and 1 base at J; junction bases unmatched: 2. The CDR3 DNA is TGCGCCAGCAGCTTGATACAGGGGGCGAACACTGAAGCTTTCTTT. It is translated as CASSLIQGANTEAFF.

The chain is built from TRBV7-2 and TRBJ1-4; unclear D gene. There are 15 residues in the CDR3. Trimming removed 6 bases at V and 0 bases at J, with 11 bases between. Germline values: CDR1 SGHTA, CDR2 FQGNSA. The CDR3 sequence is CASRRPGATNEKLFF. In nucleotides, the CDR3 is TGTGCCAGCAGGAGACCGGGTGCAACTAATGAAAAACTGTTTTTT.

The gene calls are TRBV5-1 and TRBJ2-2, with 7 nucleotides matching TRBD2. This CDR3 spans 16 amino acids. Germline V gene data show CDR1 as SGHRS and CDR2 as YFSETQ. V trimming: 3 bases; J trimming: 4 bases; junction bases outside the gene matches: 9. The CDR3 sequence: CASSSGSGIGTGELFF. The DNA of the CDR3 is TGCGCCAGCAGCTCCGGAAGCGGGATTGGCACCGGGGAGCTGTTTTTT. The variable domain in full, with the rest retrieved from reference TRBV5-1 and TRBJ2-2, is KAGVTQTPRYLIKTRGQQVTLSCSPISGHRSVSWYQQTPGQGLQFLFEYFSETQRNKGNFPGRFSGRQFSNSRSEMNVSTLELGDSALYLCASSSGSGIGTGELFFGEGSRLTVL.

This chain links TRBV18 with TRBJ1-1; weak D call: TRBD1 (6 bases). This CDR3 region has 13 residues. Trimming left V 5 bases short and J 3 bases short, with 10 bases between. Germline V gene lookup returns CDR1 KGHSH and CDR2 LQKENI. The CDR3 DNA follows: TGTGCCAGCTCATGGCAGGGGTACACTGAAGCTTTCTTT. Residues: CASSWQGYTEAFF.

This chain connects TRBV9 to TRBJ1-2, with unresolved D. CDR3 length: 16 amino acids. Germline V gene data show CDR1 as SGDLS and CDR2 as YYNGEE. The V end lost 0 bases, the J end lost 4 bases, and 16 bases lay between the germline ends. The CDR3 sequence is CASSVGESGVGYGYTF. CDR3 DNA: TGTGCCAGCAGCGTAGGGGAATCGGGCGTGGGCTATGGCTACACCTTC.

This clone was recorded only once. This chain joins TRBV2 and TRBJ2-6, with 10 bases aligning to TRBD1. Germline trimming cut 4 bases from V and 2 bases from J; bases unmatched to any gene: 11. This CDR3 has 19 amino acids. Germline values: CDR1 SNHLY, CDR2 FYNNEI. The CDR3 reads CASSGSPGQGPPGANVLTF. The CDR3 coding sequence is TGTGCCAGCAGTGGTTCCCCGGGACAGGGGCCTCCTGGGGCCAACGTCCTGACTTTC.

The V call is TRBV27, the J call TRBJ2-2, with 11 bases that match TRBD2. Germline values: CDR1 MNHEY, CDR2 SMNVEV (reference sequence). The trim removed 5 bases at V and 6 bases at J, leaving 29 bases unmatched. There are 23 residues in the CDR3. For the CDR3, the DNA is TGTGCCAGCAGTCTTTACTTGGGATGGTATCGGGTAGCGGGAGGGCCCTGGGCCGGGGAGCTGTTTTTT. This gives the protein CASSLYLGWYRVAGGPWAGELFF.

The V gene is TRBV5-1, the J gene TRBJ2-5; 9 bases match TRBD1. V lost 0 bases to trimming and J lost 1 base; unmatched junction nucleotides: 4. The CDR3 spans 16 residues. Germline values: CDR1 SGHRS, CDR2 YFSETQ. The CDR3 DNA is TGCGCCAGCAGCTTGGGGACAGGGGACCCCCAAGAGACCCAGTACTTC. Its translation is CASSLGTGDPQETQYF.

The V gene is TRBV4-2, the J gene TRBJ2-3; 13 bases are a match to TRBD2. CDR3 length equals 21 residues. J was trimmed by 0 bases and V by 0 bases; bases with no gene match: 12. Germline loops: CDR1 LGHNA, CDR2 YNFKEQ. This chain's CDR3 is CASSQDRGLAGYTTSTDTQYF. Here the CDR3 DNA reads TGTGCCAGCAGCCAAGATCGGGGACTAGCGGGATATACAACTAGCACAGATACGCAGTATTTT.

The J gene is TRBJ1-4, the V gene TRBV25-1; D possibly corresponds to TRBD1 (5 bases). CDR1 and CDR2 from the germline V gene are MGHDK and SYGVNS. Trimming shortened V by 8 bases and J by 7 bases, and 14 bases separated the two germline ends. This CDR3 has 13 amino acids. The CDR3 here is CASASGAREKLFF. In nucleotides, the CDR3 is TGTGCCAGCGCCAGCGGGGCGCGTGAAAAACTGTTTTTT.

This clone was seen only once. J is TRBJ2-1 and V is TRBV6-5; D not certain. The V and J ends lost 0 bases and 5 bases respectively, with 11 bases between them. The CDR3 is 15 amino acids. In germline, CDR1 is MNHEY, CDR2 SVGAGI. In nucleotides, the CDR3 is TGTGCCAGCAGTTACTCCGGGTTTCGGGACAATGAGCAGTTCTTC. The encoded protein is CASSYSGFRDNEQFF.

The gene calls are TRBV6-1 and TRBJ2-3; D call uncertain. Trimming removed 8 bases from V and 0 bases from J, with 9 bases in between. The V gene's germline CDR1 is MNHNS and CDR2 SASEGT. There are 13 residues in the CDR3. CDR3: CASRSSSTDTQYF. The CDR3 DNA follows: TGTGCCAGCCGATCGTCTAGCACAGATACGCAGTATTTT.

The CDR3 DNA reads TGTGCCAGTAGTATGAGCAGGGGTTACAGCACAGATACGCAGTATTTT. Residues: CASSMSRGYSTDTQYF. This chain links TRBV19 with TRBJ2-3; maybe TRBD1 (6 bases). V shed 3 bases and J shed 0 bases, with 13 bases lying between them. The CDR3 totals 16 residues. From germline, CDR1 is LNHDA and CDR2 SQIVND (reference sequence). The full variable domain, with the rest looked up from reference TRBV19 and TRBJ2-3, is DGGITQSPKYLFRKEGQNVTLSCEQNLNHDAMYWYRQDPGQGLRLIYYSQIVNDFQKGDIAEGYSVSREKKESFPLTVTSAQKNPTAFYLCASSMSRGYSTDTQYFGPGTRLTVL.

V gene TRBV27 combines with J gene TRBJ1-2; 7 nucleotides match TRBD1. This CDR3 has 14 residues. Germline CDR1 is MNHEY and CDR2 is SMNVEV (reference sequence). With V trimmed by 5 bases and J by 4 bases, 7 bases remained unmatched. The chain's CDR3 is CASSINRDSYGYTF. The CDR3 DNA reads TGTGCCAGCAGTATAAACCGGGACAGCTATGGCTACACCTTC.

The chain recombines TRBV7-3 with TRBJ2-3; D is unclear. The CDR3 sequence is 17 residues long. Germline loops: CDR1 SGHTA, CDR2 FQGTGA. V was cut by 5 bases and J by 2 bases, with 20 bases left in between. The CDR3 DNA reads TGTGCCAGCAGCCCCTCCAGTGTGGGCCGGAACACAGATACGCAGTATTTT. It is translated as CASSPSSVGRNTDTQYF.

J is TRBJ2-1 and V is TRBV6-1, with TRBD1 matching 8 bases. The V gene's germline CDR1 is MNHNS and CDR2 SASEGT. The CDR3 contains 15 residues. Trimming cost V 7 bases and J 4 bases; bases outside gene matches: 9. The DNA for the CDR3 is TGTGCCAGCACCCAGGACAGGGAATTATACAATGAGCAGTTCTTC. Its translation is CASTQDRELYNEQFF.